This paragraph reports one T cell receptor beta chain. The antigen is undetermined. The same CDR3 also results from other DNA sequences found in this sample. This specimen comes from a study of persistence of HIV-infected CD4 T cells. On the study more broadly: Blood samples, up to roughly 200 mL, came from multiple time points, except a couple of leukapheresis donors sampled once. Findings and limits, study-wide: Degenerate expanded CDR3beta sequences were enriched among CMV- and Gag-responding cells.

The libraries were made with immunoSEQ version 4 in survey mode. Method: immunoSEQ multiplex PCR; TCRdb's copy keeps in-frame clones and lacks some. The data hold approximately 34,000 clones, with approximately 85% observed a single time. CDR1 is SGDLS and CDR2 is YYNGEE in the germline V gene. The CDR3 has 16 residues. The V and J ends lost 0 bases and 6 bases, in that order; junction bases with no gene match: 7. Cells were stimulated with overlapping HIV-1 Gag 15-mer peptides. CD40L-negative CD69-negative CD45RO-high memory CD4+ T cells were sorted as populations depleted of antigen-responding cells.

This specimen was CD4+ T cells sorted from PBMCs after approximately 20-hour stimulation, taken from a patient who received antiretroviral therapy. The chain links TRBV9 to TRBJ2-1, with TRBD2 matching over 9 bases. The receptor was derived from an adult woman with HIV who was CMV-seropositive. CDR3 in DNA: TGTGCCAGCAGCGTAGCTCTAGGACTAGCGATCAATGAGCAGTTCTTC. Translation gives CASSVALGLAINEQFF.